Below are 10 T cell receptor beta chains sequenced from a single sample in a study of cytomegalovirus exposure and HLA in healthy donors. Researchers ran the PCR with 60 Vbeta and 13 Jbeta primers. The protocol was immunoSEQ multiplex PCR, while the TCRdb copy is restricted to in-frame clones and leaves out a portion. Among 100,000 to 150,000 clones listed, 80% were seen once. Sequences were obtained from PBMCs. The receptors derive from a man aged 25-45 years in good health and CMV-seropositive.

The table lists this clone with a count of one. V and J are TRBV29-1 and TRBJ2-2; maybe TRBD2 (7 bases). CDR3 size: 14 residues. Germline lookup yields CDR1 SQVTM and CDR2 ANQGSEA. The V gene lost 4 bases and the J gene lost 4 bases, with 13 bases spanning the gap. The CDR3 sequence is CSVGGGFGTGELFF. CDR3 in DNA: TGCAGCGTTGGCGGGGGCTTTGGCACCGGGGAGCTGTTTTTT.

The V gene is TRBV6-5, the J gene TRBJ1-2; 7 bases line up with TRBD1. Looked up from germline, CDR1 is MNHEY and CDR2 is SVGAGI. The CDR3 is made up of 15 amino acids. Losses at the gene ends were 6 bases for V and 8 bases for J; bases not matched to a gene: 15. The CDR3 DNA sequence: TGTGCCAGCAGCCCCCGACAGGGTTCGACTTACGGCTACACCTTC. It is translated as CASSPRQGSTYGYTF.

The chain has TRBV5-1 and TRBJ2-1; D gene unclear. The ends were cut back, 0 bases at V and 8 bases at J, with 6 bases in the middle. From germline, CDR1 is SGHRS and CDR2 YFSETQ. This CDR3 is 12 amino acids long. The CDR3 loop is CASSLASDEQFF. The CDR3 region has the DNA TGCGCCAGCAGCTTGGCCTCGGATGAGCAGTTCTTC.

The V call is TRBV6-6, the J call TRBJ2-1; maybe TRBD1 (6 bases). Germline CDR1 MNHNY, CDR2 SVGAGI (reference sequence). This CDR3 has 16 amino acids. The germline V and J ends were trimmed by 4 bases and 4 bases, with 17 bases remaining between them. CDR3 in DNA: TGTGCCAGCAGTTTATCTGGGACAATCAGTTACAATGAGCAGTTCTTC. Its protein product is CASSLSGTISYNEQFF.

The chain carries TRBV29-1 and TRBJ1-2; no clear D gene. The length of the CDR3 is 14 residues. V was cut by 3 bases and J by 3 bases, with 14 bases left in between. Germline assignment: CDR1 SQVTM and CDR2 ANQGSEA. CDR3 residues: CSVDPREIDYGYTF. In nucleotides, the CDR3 is TGCAGCGTTGACCCCCGGGAAATCGACTATGGCTACACCTTC.

The chain combines TRBV29-1 with TRBJ1-1, with TRBD1 matching over 7 bases. Germline values: CDR1 SQVTM, CDR2 ANQGSEA. The V segment lost 7 bases and the J segment 2 bases; nucleotides outside the gene matches: 7. The CDR3 covers 13 residues. CDR3 in DNA: TGCAGCGCCCATGGGGACAGTAACACTGAAGCTTTCTTT. This sequence encodes CSAHGDSNTEAFF.

This clone has just one count. The chain employs TRBV28 and TRBJ2-5; D perhaps matches TRBD1 (5 bases). Germline loops: CDR1 MDHEN, CDR2 SYDVKM. V was clipped by 4 bases and J by 3 bases, with 9 bases between them. This CDR3 spans 13 amino acids. In DNA form, the CDR3 reads TGTGCCAGCAGTTCCGACAGCAAAGAGACCCAGTACTTC. It specifies CASSSDSKETQYF.

Comments on this clone: Germline is not matched at one junction end, which may reflect a read error. The chain uses TRBV7-9 and TRBJ1-2; possibly TRBD1 for D (6 bases). The CDR3 length is 16 residues. The germline V gene has CDR1 SEHNR and CDR2 FQNEAQ (reference sequence). CDR3 loop: CSSSLAGAHRAYGYTF. CDR3 in DNA: TGTTCCAGCAGCTTGGCAGGGGCACACCGGGCCTATGGCTACACCTTC.

This clone appeared a single time. The chain carries TRBV21-1 and TRBJ1-5; the D segment call TRBD1 is taken from the table without a DNA check. TRBV21-1 corresponds to a pseudogene. The CDR3 has 14 amino acids. CDR3 sequence reads: CASRQGRPNQPQHF. The CDR3 region has the DNA TGTGCCAGCAGACAGGGAAGGCCCAATCAGCCCCAGCATTTT.

Notes on this clone: Distinct nucleotide sequences in the sample also encode this CDR3. The chain has TRBV7-3 and TRBJ1-1, with 8 bases that match TRBD1. The CDR3 sequence is 15 residues long. V dropped 5 bases and J dropped 0; count of bases not matched to a gene: 5. CDR1 SGHTA and CDR2 FQGTGA come from the germline V gene. CDR3 protein: CASSPGTGLNTEAFF. The CDR3 DNA follows: TGTGCCAGCAGCCCCGGGACAGGATTGAACACTGAAGCTTTCTTT.